Listed here are 15 T cell receptor beta chains from one sample, sequenced in a study of cytomegalovirus exposure and HLA in healthy donors. The PCR ran on 60 Vbeta and 13 Jbeta primers. Libraries were prepared by immunoSEQ multiplex PCR; TCRdb keeps only in-frame clonotypes and omits some of them. This repertoire shows 85,000 to 90,000 clones, 90% found once; its top ten account for under 2.5%. Specimen: PBMCs. The receptors were sampled from a man between 18 and 29 years old in good health and CMV-seronegative.

In its sample, this clone was seen once. The CDR3 is CASSPGQGRSTQYF. The CDR3 DNA follows: TGCGCCAGCAGTCCTGGACAGGGCAGGTCGACCCAGTACTTC. The chain uses TRBV5-1 and TRBJ2-5, with 8 bases fitting TRBD1. This CDR3 is 14 amino acids long. Germline V gives CDR1 SGHRS, CDR2 YFSETQ. Trimming cost V 5 bases and J 7 bases; bases outside gene matches: 10.

This sequence joins TRBV19 and TRBJ2-1, with 10 positions matching TRBD2. V lost 5 bases, J lost 0 bases, and 1 base stayed unmatched. The germline V gene encodes CDR1 LNHDA and CDR2 SQIVND (reference sequence). The CDR3 sequence is 15 residues long. The CDR3 loop reads CASSSSGSSYNEQFF. The CDR3 nucleotides read TGTGCCAGTAGTTCTAGCGGGAGCTCCTACAATGAGCAGTTCTTC.

V gene TRBV4-2 combines with J gene TRBJ2-7; no reliable D call. The V and J ends lost 2 bases and 4 bases respectively, with 6 bases between them. CDR1 is LGHNA and CDR2 is YNFKEQ in the germline V gene. The CDR3 contains 12 residues. In nucleotides, the CDR3 is TGTGCCAGCAGCCAACGACAATACGAGCAGTACTTC. Amino acid sequence: CASSQRQYEQYF.

The J gene is TRBJ2-7, the V gene TRBV4-2; D is possibly TRBD2 (5 bases). Germline V CDR1 and CDR2: LGHNA, YNFKEQ. Trimming left V 0 bases short and J 3 bases short, with 9 bases between. The CDR3 runs 14 residues. In DNA, the CDR3 is TGTGCCAGCAGCCAAGATCTAGGGAGCTACGAGCAGTACTTC. Amino acid sequence: CASSQDLGSYEQYF.

The chain carries TRBV7-8 and TRBJ2-1; TRBD1 might be the D (5 bases). This CDR3 is built from 17 residues. The germline V and J ends were trimmed by 5 bases and 1 base, with 18 bases remaining between them. Germline assignment: CDR1 SGHVS and CDR2 FQNEAQ. The CDR3 nucleotides are TGTGCCAGCAGCCTCCGTAACTTTGGGGCATCCTACAATGAGCAGTTCTTC. It translates to CASSLRNFGASYNEQFF.

The V gene is TRBV13, the J gene TRBJ2-3, with D possibly matching TRBD2 (6 bases). V lost 5 bases to trimming and J lost 1 base, with 28 bases between them. The CDR3 totals 20 residues. CDR1 and CDR2 from the germline V gene are PRHDT and FYEKMQ (reference sequence). DNA for the CDR3: TGTGCCAGCAGCCCAGGTCCCCTCCTAGCGACCAATCCAGGCACAGATACGCAGTATTTT. Protein sequence: CASSPGPLLATNPGTDTQYF.

The rearrangement links TRBV5-1 to TRBJ2-7, with 9 bases lining up with TRBD2. This CDR3 has 14 residues. From germline, CDR1 is SGHRS and CDR2 YFSETQ. Trimming cost V 2 bases and J 5 bases; bases outside gene matches: 5. The CDR3 sequence: CASSLPGTSHEQYF. In DNA, the CDR3 is TGCGCCAGCAGCTTACCGGGGACTAGCCACGAGCAGTACTTC.

V usage is TRBV27 and J usage is TRBJ2-2; 7 bases are a match to TRBD1. The CDR3 spans 15 residues. The trim removed 5 bases at V and 3 bases at J, leaving 6 bases unmatched. The germline V gene encodes CDR1 MNHEY and CDR2 SMNVEV (reference sequence). Here the CDR3 reads CASSLTGAHTGELFF. CDR3 sequence (DNA): TGTGCCAGCAGTCTAACAGGGGCGCACACCGGGGAGCTGTTTTTT.

The chain has TRBV5-3 and TRBJ1-6, with D tentatively TRBD1 (5 bases). TRBV5-3 is placed among ORFs of uncertain function. V was trimmed by 7 bases and J by 18 bases, leaving 20 bases between them. CDR3 size: 12 residues. The DNA of the CDR3 is TGTGCCAGACAGGGTTACCGGGTCACCCCCCACTTT. Translating gives CARQGYRVTPHF.

The chain uses TRBV28 and TRBJ2-7; TRBD1 agrees at 7 bases. Germline lookup yields CDR1 MDHEN and CDR2 SYDVKM. The CDR3 runs 14 residues. V gave up 6 bases and J gave up 2 bases; unmatched junction bases: 7. In DNA form, the CDR3 reads TGTGCCAGCAGCCTGAGGACAGGACCCTACGAGCAGTACTTC. It translates to CASSLRTGPYEQYF.

The V and J genes are TRBV2 and TRBJ2-7, with a possible D match to TRBD1 (5 bases). Trimming stripped 8 bases from V and 3 bases from J, with 14 bases between. Germline loops: CDR1 SNHLY, CDR2 FYNNEI. The CDR3 is 13 residues long. The CDR3 here is CASRPTASYEQYF. The CDR3 nucleotides read TGTGCCAGCCGCCCGACAGCTAGCTACGAGCAGTACTTC.

The chain combines TRBV6-1 with TRBJ1-3; no clear D. Trimming took 8 bases from V and 2 from J, leaving 7 bases between them. CDR3 length: 12 amino acids. Germline V gene sequence: CDR1 MNHNS, CDR2 SASEGT. The CDR3, as DNA: TGTGCCAGCTCCATAGCTGGAAACACCATATATTTT. Protein product: CASSIAGNTIYF.

This clone was seen only a few times. V gene TRBV4-2 combines with J gene TRBJ1-3, with no clear D. V was clipped by 4 bases and J by 0 bases, with 13 bases between them. CDR1 and CDR2 from the germline V gene are LGHNA and YNFKEQ. This CDR3 is built from 16 residues. This CDR3 reads CASSPADNISGNTIYF. CDR3 DNA: TGTGCCAGCAGCCCGGCAGACAACATCTCTGGAAACACCATATATTTT.

V usage is TRBV25-1 and J usage is TRBJ1-6, with 8 bases matching TRBD1. CDR1 is MGHDK and CDR2 is SYGVNS in the germline V gene. There are 13 residues in the CDR3. V shed 7 bases and J 10 bases; nucleotides not matched to a gene: 6. The CDR3 reads CASTGQGNSPLHF. The CDR3 DNA is TGTGCCAGCACTGGACAGGGAAACTCACCCCTCCACTTT. Full variable domain (remainder filled in from reference TRBV25-1 and TRBJ1-6): EADIYQTPRYLVIGTGKKITLECSQTMGHDKMYWYQQDPGMELHLIHYSYGVNSTEKGDLSSESTVSRIRTEHFPLTLESARPSHTSQYLCASTGQGNSPLHFGNGTRLTVT.

The chain joins TRBV7-2 to TRBJ2-1; TRBD1 might be the D (5 bases). The CDR3 sequence is 14 residues long. Germline CDR1 reads SGHTA; CDR2 reads FQGNSA. V was trimmed by 8 bases and J by 5 bases, leaving 16 bases between them. CDR3 DNA sequence: TGTGCCAGCGGTTGGGCCAGGGCAAACAATGAGCAGTTCTTC. Translation: CASGWARANNEQFF.